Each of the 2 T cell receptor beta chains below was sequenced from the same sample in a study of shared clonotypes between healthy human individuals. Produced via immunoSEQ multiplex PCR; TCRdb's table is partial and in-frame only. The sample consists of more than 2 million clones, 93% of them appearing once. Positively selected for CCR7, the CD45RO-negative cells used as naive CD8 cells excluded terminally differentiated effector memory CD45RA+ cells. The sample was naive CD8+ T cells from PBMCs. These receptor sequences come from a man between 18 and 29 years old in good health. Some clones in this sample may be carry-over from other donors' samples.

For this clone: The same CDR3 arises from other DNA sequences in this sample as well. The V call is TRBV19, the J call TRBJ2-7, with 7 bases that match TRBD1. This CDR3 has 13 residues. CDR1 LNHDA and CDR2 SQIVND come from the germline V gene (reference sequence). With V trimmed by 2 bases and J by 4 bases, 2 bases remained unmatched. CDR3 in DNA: TGTGCCAGTAGTATACGGGACAGTTACGAGCAGTACTTC. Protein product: CASSIRDSYEQYF.

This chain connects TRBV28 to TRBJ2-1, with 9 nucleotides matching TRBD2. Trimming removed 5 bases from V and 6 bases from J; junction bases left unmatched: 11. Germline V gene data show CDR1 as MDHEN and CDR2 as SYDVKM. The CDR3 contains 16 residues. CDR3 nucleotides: TGTGCCAGCAGTCCGTGGACTAGCGCGCAACCCAATGAGCAGTTCTTC. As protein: CASSPWTSAQPNEQFF.